This entry lists 13 T cell receptor beta chains sequenced from one sample in a study of lymphopenia after photon versus proton radiotherapy. Repertoires were generated with immunoSEQ multiplex PCR, while TCRdb's copy carries only in-frame clones and drops some. Of 25,000 to 35,000 clones detected, 94% appear once; the ten largest clones hold roughly 0.78%. The sample in question was peripheral blood, obtained from a patient treated with photon-based radiotherapy. The receptors come from a woman between 45 and 65 years old with cholangiocarcinoma.

V is TRBV10-2 and J is TRBJ2-7, with a possible D match to TRBD2 (5 bases). Trimming cost V 8 bases and J 11 bases, with 19 bases left between them. CDR3 length: 12 residues. CDR1 is WSHSY, CDR2 SAAADI, per germline. CDR3 DNA: TGCGCCAGCCGGGGTAGGACCGTTGAGGAGTACTTC. Translated, it gives CASRGRTVEEYF.

The chain carries TRBV7-9 and TRBJ1-1, with D hard to call. Deletions cut 0 bases from V and 1 base from J, with 6 bases between. CDR1 and CDR2 (germline): SEHNR, FQNEAQ (reference sequence). There are 14 residues in the CDR3. The CDR3 coding sequence is TGTGCCAGCAGCTTAGCCCAGACGAACACTGAAGCTTTCTTT. This gives the protein CASSLAQTNTEAFF.

V usage is TRBV7-2 and J usage is TRBJ2-5; tentatively, D is TRBD1 or TRBD2 (6 bases each). V lost 2 bases, J lost 4 bases, and 17 bases lay in between. This CDR3 region has 16 residues. Per the germline V gene, CDR1 is SGHTA and CDR2 is FQGNSA. CDR3 residues: CASSLWVGGPRETQYF. DNA for the CDR3: TGTGCCAGCAGCTTATGGGTGGGGGGCCCGAGAGAGACCCAGTACTTC.

The chain couples TRBV7-7 to TRBJ2-5, with D possibly being TRBD1 or TRBD2 (5 bases each). TRBJ2-7 explains the end of the DNA better; the J call may be wrong. Germline CDR1 reads SSHAT; CDR2 reads FNYEAQ (reference sequence). The CDR3 consists of 15 residues. The CDR3 DNA sequence: TGTGCCAGCAGCCCCCTAGGGACCGGCCCTCTCGAGCAGTACTTC. Translating gives CASSPLGTGPLEQYF.

V gene TRBV18 combines with J gene TRBJ1-2; TRBD1 aligns across 7 bases. The ends lost 6 bases at V and 0 bases at J; junction bases unmatched: 7. This CDR3 spans 15 amino acids. Germline CDR1 and CDR2: KGHSH and LQKENI. CDR3 in DNA: TGTGCCAGCTCCTACCGGGACAGCACTAACTATGGCTACACCTTC. Translation gives CASSYRDSTNYGYTF. Drawing the rest from reference TRBV18 and TRBJ1-2, the complete variable domain is NAGVMQNPRHLVRRRGQEARLRCSPMKGHSHVYWYRQLPEEGLKFMVYLQKENIIDESGMPKERFSAEFPKEGPSILRIQQVVRGDSAAYFCASSYRDSTNYGYTFGSGTRLTVV.

This sequence joins TRBV7-9 and TRBJ1-1; D is ambiguous. CDR1 and CDR2 from the germline V gene are SEHNR and FQNEAQ (reference sequence). Trimming shortened V by 6 bases and J by 8 bases, and 10 bases separated the two germline ends. This CDR3 has 11 residues. CDR3 bases: TGTGCCAGCAGAGCCCCAGGCGAAGCTTTCTTT. Translated, it gives CASRAPGEAFF.

The rearrangement joins TRBV29-1 to TRBJ1-5; the D gene is possibly TRBD1 (6 bases). Deletions cut 5 bases from V and 6 bases from J, with 14 bases between. The CDR3 extends over 13 amino acids. Germline values: CDR1 SQVTM, CDR2 ANQGSEA. CDR3 in DNA: TGCAGCGTTTTAGAGGGGGGGGGTCAGCCCCAGCATTTT. Its translation is CSVLEGGGQPQHF.

The V call is TRBV30, the J call TRBJ1-2, with 8 bases that match TRBD1. J lost 4 bases, V lost 2 bases, and 3 bases had no gene match. The germline V gene encodes CDR1 GTSNPN and CDR2 SVGIG (reference sequence). This CDR3 has 13 amino acids. Here the CDR3 reads CAWSPTGGYGYTF. The CDR3 DNA is TGTGCCTGGAGTCCAACAGGGGGCTATGGCTACACCTTC.

The genes are TRBV5-6 and TRBJ1-3; no clear D gene. The CDR3 extends over 17 amino acids. Germline-derived CDR1 and CDR2 are SGHDT and YYEEEE. Between the trimmed V and J ends, which lost 5 bases and 7 bases, there was a span of 25 bases. CDR3 loop: CASSMAGAGLNGNTIYF. DNA of the CDR3: TGTGCCAGCAGTATGGCCGGCGCGGGTTTAAACGGGAACACCATATATTTT. The whole variable domain, remainder taken from reference TRBV5-6 and TRBJ1-3, is DAGVTQSPTHLIKTRGQQVTLRCSPKSGHDTVSWYQQALGQGPQFIFQYYEEEERQRGNFPDRFSGHQFPNYSSELNVNALLLGDSALYLCASSMAGAGLNGNTIYFGEGSWLTVV.

The chain employs TRBV5-1 and TRBJ2-2; either TRBD1 or TRBD2 may supply D (6 bases each). Germline V gene lookup returns CDR1 SGHRS and CDR2 YFSETQ. This CDR3 region has 15 residues. V was trimmed by 6 bases and J by 1 base, leaving 13 bases between them. CDR3 sequence: CASTLEGVNTGELFF. CDR3 sequence (DNA): TGCGCCAGCACTCTGGAGGGGGTGAACACCGGGGAGCTGTTTTTT.

A single count supports this clone. The chain uses TRBV21-1 and TRBJ1-5; no check of the table's D call, TRBD1, against the DNA was made. TRBV21-1 is assigned pseudogene status. This CDR3 has 15 amino acids. CDR3: CAQEDRGMINQPQHF. The CDR3 DNA sequence: TGTGCCCAGGAGGACAGGGGAATGATCAATCAGCCCCAGCATTTT.

This clone was picked up a small number of times. This chain uses TRBV10-3 with TRBJ1-2; the D gene is possibly TRBD1 (6 bases). Per the germline V gene, CDR1 is ENHRY and CDR2 is SYGVKD. The CDR3 is 13 residues long. Trimming shortened V by 6 bases and J by 8 bases, and 16 bases separated the two germline ends. This CDR3 is CAIRGQGGRGYTF. Here the CDR3 DNA reads TGTGCCATCAGGGGACAAGGTGGACGAGGCTACACCTTC.

The J gene is TRBJ2-2, the V gene TRBV10-2; 10 nucleotides line up with TRBD2. The length of the CDR3 is 15 residues. Unmatched junction bases numbered 8, after V lost 7 bases and J lost 6 bases. Germline V gives CDR1 WSHSY, CDR2 SAAADI. The CDR3 loop reads CASIYSGGTSGELFF. For the CDR3, the DNA is TGCGCCAGCATATATAGCGGGGGGACTTCCGGGGAGCTGTTTTTT.